A selection of T cell receptor beta chains follows, all from one sample in a study of early T cells in non-severe SARS-CoV-2 infection. From the 5' RACE reads, TCRdb called clonotypes with MiXCR, one entry per CDR3 protein. The top ten clones hold about 16% of a sample with some 77,000 distinct CDR3 sequences, around 12% of them seen once. The sequenced sample was whole blood, obtained at baseline. The receptors shown here come from an adult who was a healthcare worker with PCR-confirmed SARS-CoV-2 infection or an uninfected control (not recorded which). The donor label of this sample is uncertain. Both conserved end residues are part of each CDR3. D genes are given only for firm matches. Size is omitted from some rows. Given values are once, few, many or a class for expanded clones.

NA,TRBJ2-3,TRBV4-2,many,CASSQGASDTQYF,TGTGCCAGCAGCCAGGGGGCGTCAGATACGCAGTATTTT
NA,TRBJ2-1,TRBV12-3/TRBV12-4,many,CASSRGVDYNEQFF,TGTGCCAGCAGTCGGGGTGTAGACTACAATGAGCAGTTCTTC
TRBD1,TRBJ1-1,TRBV7-3,few,CASSRGTGAEAFF,TGTGCCAGCAGCCGTGGGACAGGGGCTGAAGCTTTCTTT
NA,TRBJ2-3,TRBV7-3,NA,CASSSSSLSTDTQYF,TGTGCCAGCAGCTCCTCAAGCCTCAGCACAGATACGCAGTATTTT
NA,TRBJ2-7,TRBV5-1,NA,CASSPGGDNEQYF,TGCGCCAGCAGCCCGGGCGGGGACAACGAGCAGTACTTC
NA,TRBJ1-1,TRBV5-1,few,CASSLQSGPGTEAFF,TGCGCCAGCAGCTTGCAGAGTGGCCCGGGGACTGAAGCTTTCTTT
TRBD2,TRBJ2-2,TRBV6-5,NA,CASRAGGSQAGELFF,TGTGCCAGCAGGGCGGGCGGGAGTCAGGCGGGGGAGCTGTTTTTT
NA,TRBJ1-1,TRBV6-2/TRBV6-3,NA,CASSYSPGKVNTEAFF,TGTGCCAGCAGTTACTCACCAGGGAAAGTGAACACTGAAGCTTTCTTT
NA,TRBJ2-1,TRBV7-3,NA,CASSPIGGTYNEQFF,TGTGCCAGCAGCCCGATAGGAGGGACCTACAATGAGCAGTTCTTC
NA,TRBJ2-5,TRBV5-1,NA,CASSLWPAQETQYF,TGCGCCAGCAGCTTGTGGCCGGCCCAAGAGACCCAGTACTTC
NA,TRBJ2-5,TRBV7-6,few,CASSSVQETQYF,TGTGCCAGCAGCTCCGTCCAAGAGACCCAGTACTTC
NA,TRBJ2-6,TRBV4-2,many,CASSQGGPGFSSGANVLTF,TGTGCCAGCAGCCAAGGGGGGCCCGGGTTTAGCTCTGGGGCCAACGTCCTGACTTTC
NA,TRBJ1-1,TRBV14,many,CASSQEVFPNTEAFF,TGTGCCAGCAGCCAAGAAGTGTTCCCCAACACTGAAGCTTTCTTT
TRBD2,TRBJ2-2,TRBV4-3,many,CASSQDLAGGNTGELFF,TGCGCCAGCAGCCAAGATTTGGCGGGGGGGAACACCGGGGAGCTGTTTTTT
NA,TRBJ1-1,TRBV6-5,NA,CASSLGLGTEAFF,TGTGCCAGCAGTCTGGGACTAGGCACTGAAGCTTTCTTT
NA,TRBJ2-3,TRBV7-2,few,CASSLPPPRVPRPYTQYF,TGTGCCAGCAGCTTACCTCCCCCTAGGGTACCGCGACCTTATACGCAGTATTTT
NA,TRBJ2-5,TRBV24-1,few,CATSDWGGETQYF,TGTGCCACCAGTGATTGGGGTGGAGAGACCCAGTACTTC
TRBD2,TRBJ2-1,TRBV10-3,many,CAISPSGSSYNEQFF,TGTGCCATCAGCCCTAGCGGGAGCTCCTACAATGAGCAGTTCTTC
NA,TRBJ2-5,TRBV18,few,CASSPGTTRETQYF,TGTGCCAGCTCCCCCGGGACCACCAGGGAGACCCAGTACTTC
NA,TRBJ2-5,TRBV6-2/TRBV6-3,NA,CASSYAAGSVETQYF,TGTGCCAGCAGTTACGCGGCGGGTTCTGTGGAGACCCAGTACTTC
NA,TRBJ2-5,TRBV4-1,NA,CASSQESRTQETQYF,TGCGCCAGCAGCCAAGAAAGCAGGACCCAAGAGACCCAGTACTTC
NA,TRBJ1-2,TRBV12-3/TRBV12-4,many,CASSFLFVGYGYTF,TGTGCCAGCAGTTTCCTGTTCGTAGGGTATGGCTACACCTTC
TRBD2,TRBJ2-1,TRBV5-1,few,CASSLSSGVYNEQFF,TGCGCCAGCAGCTTGTCTAGCGGGGTCTACAATGAGCAGTTCTTC
NA,TRBJ2-7,TRBV27,NA,CASKDSYEQYF,TGTGCCAGCAAGGACAGCTACGAGCAGTACTTC
NA,TRBJ2-7,TRBV11-2,once,CASSSDTTYEQYF,TGTGCCAGCAGCTCCGACACCACCTACGAGCAGTACTTC
TRBD2,TRBJ2-3,TRBV7-2,many,CASSDGTTRTDTQYF,TGTGCCAGCAGCGACGGGACTACCCGCACAGATACGCAGTATTTT
NA,TRBJ1-1,TRBV20-1,many,CSARVSEAFF,TGCAGTGCTAGAGTCTCCGAAGCTTTCTTT
NA,TRBJ2-7,TRBV5-1,NA,CASSPAWGEQYF,TGCGCCAGCAGTCCCGCCTGGGGCGAGCAGTACTTC
NA,TRBJ2-5,TRBV11-3,few,CASSPTLAEDQETQYF,TGTGCCAGCAGCCCAACCCTGGCAGAGGACCAAGAGACCCAGTACTTC
NA,TRBJ2-7,TRBV25-1,few,CASSGRVSEQYF,TGTGCCAGCAGTGGCAGGGTCAGCGAGCAGTACTTC
NA,TRBJ1-5,TRBV21-1,many,CASKAANQPQHF,TGTGCCAGCAAAGCGGCGAATCAGCCCCAGCATTTT
TRBD2,TRBJ2-1,TRBV6-1,NA,CASTREGLSEQFF,TGTGCCAGCACGCGGGAGGGCTTAAGTGAGCAGTTCTTC
NA,TRBJ2-7,TRBV14,few,CASSHNYEQYF,TGTGCCAGCAGCCATAATTACGAGCAGTACTTC
NA,TRBJ2-3,TRBV7-6,few,CASSLAQDTQYF,TGTGCCAGCAGCTTAGCGCAAGATACGCAGTATTTT
NA,TRBJ2-1,TRBV7-3,few,CASSSLGGEQFF,TGTGCCAGCAGCTCGTTGGGGGGAGAGCAGTTCTTC
NA,TRBJ1-2,TRBV6-6,few,CASSYGFSYGYTF,TGTGCCAGCAGTTACGGGTTTTCCTATGGCTACACCTTC
NA,TRBJ2-2,TRBV11-1,NA,CASTGFSTGELFF,TGTGCCAGCACAGGGTTTAGCACCGGGGAGCTGTTTTTT
NA,TRBJ2-7,TRBV30,few,CAWVDLYEQYF,TGTGCCTGGGTTGATCTCTACGAGCAGTACTTC
NA,TRBJ1-2,TRBV4-3,NA,CASSQAQGGYGYTF,TGCGCCAGCAGCCAAGCACAGGGAGGCTATGGCTACACCTTC
TRBD2,TRBJ2-7,TRBV11-2,few,CASSLEPGTSGSYEQYF,TGTGCCAGCAGCTTAGAGCCAGGGACTAGCGGGAGCTACGAGCAGTACTTC
NA,TRBJ1-2,TRBV14,NA,CASSQAWGFYGYTF,TGTGCCAGCAGCCAAGCATGGGGGTTCTATGGCTACACCTTC
TRBD1,TRBJ2-1,TRBV13,NA,CASSKRTGTEYNEQFF,TGTGCCAGCAGCAAAAGGACAGGGACGGAATACAATGAGCAGTTCTTC
NA,TRBJ1-2,TRBV7-2,few,CASSSGPKQGNYGYTF,TGTGCCAGCAGTTCGGGGCCTAAACAGGGAAACTATGGCTACACCTTC
NA,TRBJ2-7,TRBV4-2,many,CASSQETGSSSYEQYF,TGTGCCAGCAGCCAAGAGACGGGGTCGAGCTCCTACGAGCAGTACTTC
TRBD2,TRBJ2-1,TRBV12-3/TRBV12-4,few,CASTRTSGRSYNEQFF,TGTGCCAGCACCCGGACTAGCGGGAGATCCTACAATGAGCAGTTCTTC
NA,TRBJ2-2,TRBV7-2,NA,CASSRPPGGTGELFF,TGTGCCAGCAGCCGCCCCCCCGGAGGAACCGGGGAGCTGTTTTTT
NA,TRBJ1-4,TRBV20-1,few,CSAWWGLNEKLFF,TGCAGTGCCTGGTGGGGTCTTAATGAAAAACTGTTTTTT
NA,TRBJ2-7,TRBV2,few,CASIEGTDSYEQYF,TGTGCCAGCATCGAAGGGACGGACTCCTACGAGCAGTACTTC
TRBD2,TRBJ2-3,TRBV20-1,NA,CSAPGPDGLAGGHTQYF,TGCAGTGCCCCGGGGCCCGATGGACTAGCGGGGGGCCATACGCAGTATTTT
NA,TRBJ1-3,TRBV20-1,few,CSARDLGLHSGNTIYF,TGCAGTGCTAGAGATCTCGGATTACACTCTGGAAACACCATATATTTT
NA,TRBJ1-3,TRBV4-3,NA,CASSQDMRFSTGNTIYF,TGCGCCAGCAGCCAAGATATGAGGTTCTCTACTGGAAACACCATATATTTT
NA,TRBJ2-3,TRBV27,many,CASSLLLTHTDTQYF,TGTGCCAGCAGTTTACTACTAACCCACACAGATACGCAGTATTTT
NA,TRBJ1-2,TRBV30,few,CAWKGRLRYGGYTF,TGTGCCTGGAAAGGTCGTCTCCGATATGGAGGCTACACCTTC
TRBD1,TRBJ2-1,TRBV18,NA,CASSPTGQVYNEQFF,TGTGCCAGCTCACCGACGGGACAGGTCTACAATGAGCAGTTCTTC
NA,TRBJ1-6,TRBV14,NA,CASSTFGPLHF,TGTGCCAGCAGCACCTTTGGGCCCCTCCACTTT
NA,TRBJ2-1,TRBV27,NA,CASSLGLAPYNEQFF,TGTGCCAGTAGTTTGGGGCTAGCGCCGTACAATGAGCAGTTCTTC
TRBD1,TRBJ2-7,TRBV27,few,CASREQGAGRTYEQYF,TGTGCCAGCAGAGAACAGGGGGCTGGTAGAACCTACGAGCAGTACTTC
TRBD1,TRBJ2-7,TRBV29-1,NA,CSVRDRETYEQYF,TGCAGCGTCCGAGACAGGGAAACCTACGAGCAGTACTTC
TRBD1,TRBJ1-2,TRBV20-1,many,CSARDYRGRDGYTF,TGCAGTGCTAGAGATTACAGGGGGCGCGATGGCTACACCTTC